This T cell receptor beta chain comes out of a study of blood T cell repertoires in COVID-19 (dated by TCRdb to the early 2020s). With regard to the full study: Collaborator samples came from the United States, Italy and Spain and covered acute and convalescent phases of COVID-19. The prospective study material was composed of cDNA or gDNA derived from T cells, B-cell-depleted T cells, or PBMCs. Where HLA class I and class II types were available, the types were taken from metadata supplied by the sample provider, not from assay-based typing. Samples were obtained from the ongoing ImmuneRACE study (first 160 participants) and from over a thousand subjects provided by 6 global collaborators. A de-identified subject ID, COVID-19 status, age in years and sex were almost always included in the sample metadata. The repertoires were released in a freely available public database intended as a resource for research on the immune response to SARS-CoV-2. Deeply sampled blood TCRbeta repertoires from subjects exposed to, actively infected with, or recovered from COVID-19 were included in the dataset.

V loses 3 bases at its end and J loses 6 bases; junction bases beyond the gene matches: 7. The CDR3 sequence holds 17 residues, the cysteine and phenylalanine included. Only the CDR3 region is kept as DNA, spanning 51 bases read in frame from base 1. CDR1 and CDR2 were assigned from the germline V gene (reference sequence) as LNHDA and SQIVND. Whole blood was collected in K2EDTA tubes by collaborating institutions according to the institutions' own protocols. Collaborator samples were shipped for TCRbeta analysis as frozen whole blood, isolated PBMCs, or DNA extracted from either sample type. Beyond this particular receptor, the publication reports: Clinical and demographic metadata were provided uncurated, with the amount varying by source and participant.

TCRbeta CDR3 regions were amplified from genomic DNA using the immunoSEQ Assay, a bias-controlled multiplex PCR. The study's own analysis went as follows. The number of nucleated cells in each sample was estimated by amplification of reference gene primers within the assay. To quantify the absolute abundance of each unique TCRbeta CDR3 rearrangement, sequence reads were collapsed and filtered. For each sample, productive Simpson clonality was calculated by taking the square root of Simpson's diversity index across productive rearrangements. This immuneACCESS table, as held by TCRdb, lists in-frame sequences with V and J called but not all clones. Of the missing ones, under half trace to an unresolved V gene in checked studies; the others have no known cause. From that table come the V and J calls and clone size; the DNA was used to work out D and trimming. The sample yields around 20,000 clones; more than 80% were counted once. The top ten hold over 4% of the sample.

Notes on this clone: Its recognized antigen is unknown. Base qualities were left out, and no much larger clone turns up one base away.

The receptor's source is a woman in her forties or fifties with active COVID-19. The specimen was peripheral blood. The chain couples TRBV19 to TRBJ2-3; TRBD2 fits 15 bases in the junction. The CDR3: CASSIPGLAGGLDTQYF. The DNA sequence follows: TGTGCCAGTAGTATCCCCGGACTAGCGGGAGGGTTGGATACGCAGTATTTT.